The rows below give T cell receptor beta chains drawn from one sample of a study of T-cell reconstitution after alpha-beta-depleted transplantation in children. TCRdb passed the PCR reads through MiXCR, listing each CDR3 protein once. The sample records 550,000 to 600,000 distinct CDR3 sequences, more than 20% being singletons. The material was PBMCs, mostly from graft donor cells, obtained 360 days after TCRalphabeta/CD19-depleted stem cell transplant. Every receptor here comes from a boy younger than two who had a stem cell transplant for acute myeloid leukemia, so the T cells may come from the graft donor. Each CDR3 is given with its conserved first and last residue. A D gene is named only where the DNA matches it firmly. Where a row states a size, it is once, few, many or the class of an expanded clone; other rows omit it.

>.|.|TRBV7-2|TRBJ1-5
TGTGCCAGCAGCTCGGTGGGGATTAGCAATCAGCCCCAGCATTTT
CASSSVGISNQPQHF
>TRBD2|few|TRBV15|TRBJ2-1
TGTGCCACCAGCAGAGATCTTAGCGGGGGGGCCTACAATGAGCAGTTCTTC
CATSRDLSGGAYNEQFF
>.|many|TRBV12-3/TRBV12-4|TRBJ1-3
TGTGCCAGCGGGGGCACTGGAAACACCATATATTTT
CASGGTGNTIYF
>.|.|TRBV20-1|TRBJ1-1
TGCAGTGCTAGAGATGGCAGTACAGGGTACACTGAAGCTTTCTTT
CSARDGSTGYTEAFF
>.|many|TRBV12-3/TRBV12-4|TRBJ1-1
TGTGCCAGCAGTCGCCCGGTCGTTGAAGCTTTCTTT
CASSRPVVEAFF
>TRBD1|many|TRBV20-1|TRBJ2-4
TGCAGTGCTAGAGTACAGGGGCATGCCAAAAACATTCAGTACTTC
CSARVQGHAKNIQYF
>.|.|TRBV20-1|TRBJ1-5
TGCAGTGCTAGGCGTTCCCAGGTTCCGTATAGCAATCAGCCCCAGCATTTT
CSARRSQVPYSNQPQHF
>.|few|TRBV20-1|TRBJ2-1
TGCAGTGCTCTCGCCGGGGGGCCCCACAATGAGCAGTTCTTC
CSALAGGPHNEQFF
>TRBD1|.|TRBV20-1|TRBJ2-1
TGCAGCACAGGGGCTGGGAATGAGCAGTTCTTC
CSTGAGNEQFF
>.|many|TRBV4-3|TRBJ1-4
TGCGCCAGCAGCCAAGACAGGGCCTACGGTGAAAAACTGTTTTTT
CASSQDRAYGEKLFF